Sequencing of this T cell receptor beta chain was carried out in a study of blood T cell repertoires in COVID-19. CDR1 is LGHDT, CDR2 YNNKEL, per germline (reference sequence). The CDR3 spans 17 residues. Between the trimmed V and J ends, which lost 1 base and 5 bases, there was a span of 15 bases. Data came from immunoSEQ multiplex PCR; TCRdb stores just in-frame clones and leaves some out. Of around 62,000 clones in the sample, around 93% were seen once. The V call is TRBV3-1 (or the pseudogene TRBV3-2), the J call TRBJ1-6, with D maybe TRBD1 (6 bases). This TCR was sampled from a man in his 70s with active COVID-19. Sample: peripheral blood. As DNA, the CDR3 is TGTGCCAGCAGCCAAGGAGGGGGGGTCGGAGATAATTCACCCCTCCACTTT. Translated: CASSQGGGVGDNSPLHF.